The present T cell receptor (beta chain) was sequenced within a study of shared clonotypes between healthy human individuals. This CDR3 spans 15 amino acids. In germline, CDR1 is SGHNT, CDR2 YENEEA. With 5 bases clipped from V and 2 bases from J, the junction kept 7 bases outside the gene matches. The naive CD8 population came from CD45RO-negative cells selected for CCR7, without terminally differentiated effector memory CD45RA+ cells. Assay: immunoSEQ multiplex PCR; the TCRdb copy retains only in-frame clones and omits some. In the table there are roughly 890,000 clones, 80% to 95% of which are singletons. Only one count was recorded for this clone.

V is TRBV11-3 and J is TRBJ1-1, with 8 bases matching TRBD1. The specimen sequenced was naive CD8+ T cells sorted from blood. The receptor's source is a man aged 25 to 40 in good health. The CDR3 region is CASSPGQGHNTEAFF. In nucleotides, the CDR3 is TGTGCCAGCAGCCCAGGACAGGGTCACAACACTGAAGCTTTCTTT.